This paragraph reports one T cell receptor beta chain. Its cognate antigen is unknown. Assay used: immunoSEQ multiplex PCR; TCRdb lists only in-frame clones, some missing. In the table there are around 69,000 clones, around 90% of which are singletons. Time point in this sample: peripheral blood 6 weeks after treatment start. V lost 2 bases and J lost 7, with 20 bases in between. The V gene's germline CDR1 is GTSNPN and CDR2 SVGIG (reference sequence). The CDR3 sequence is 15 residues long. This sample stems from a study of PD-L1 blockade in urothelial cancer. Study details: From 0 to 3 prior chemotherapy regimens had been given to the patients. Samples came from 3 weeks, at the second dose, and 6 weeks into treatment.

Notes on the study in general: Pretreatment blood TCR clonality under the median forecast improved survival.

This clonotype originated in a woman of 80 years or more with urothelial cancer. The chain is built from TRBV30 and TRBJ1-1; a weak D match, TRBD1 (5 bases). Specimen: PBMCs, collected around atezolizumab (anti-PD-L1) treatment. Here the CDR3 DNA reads TGTGCCTGGAGTATTAGACGGGGGATCGGGGTTGAAGCTTTCTTT. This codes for CAWSIRRGIGVEAFF.